This is a list of T cell receptor beta chains from one sample in a study of blood T cell repertoires in COVID-19. Repertoires were generated with immunoSEQ multiplex PCR, while TCRdb's copy carries only in-frame clones and drops some. The sample consists of 150,000 to 200,000 clones, approximately 80% of them appearing once. The sequencing input was peripheral blood. The receptor source for this set is a human donor in a cohort sampled during active COVID-19. Each CDR3 is given with its conserved first and last residue. A D gene is named only where the DNA matches it firmly. Size tells how often a clone was seen (once, few, many) or the class of an expanded clone, and some rows leave it out.

D gene: .; J gene: TRBJ1-3; clone size: .; V gene: TRBV5-6; CDR3 DNA: TGTGCCAGCAGTAGACAGCGCTCTGGAAACACCATATATTTT; CDR3 protein: CASSRQRSGNTIYF
D gene: TRBD1; J gene: TRBJ2-2; clone size: .; V gene: TRBV10-3; CDR3 DNA: TGTGCCATCAGCGGACAGGGGAACACCGGGGAGCTGTTTTTT; CDR3 protein: CAISGQGNTGELFF
D gene: TRBD2; J gene: TRBJ2-7; clone size: .; V gene: TRBV4-3; CDR3 DNA: TGCGCCAGCAGCCAAGATGCGGTGACTAGCGGGAGTGTTCTCGACGAGCAGTACTTC; CDR3 protein: CASSQDAVTSGSVLDEQYF
D gene: TRBD1; J gene: TRBJ2-7; clone size: .; V gene: TRBV3-1/TRBV3-2; CDR3 DNA: TGTGCCAGCAGCCACTTAAATAGGGGACAGCCGGGAATACCAGCTAGTGAGCAGTACTTC; CDR3 protein: CASSHLNRGQPGIPASEQYF
D gene: TRBD1; J gene: TRBJ1-2; clone size: .; V gene: TRBV27; CDR3 DNA: TGTGCCAGCAGTTTAAAGACAGGGTTCTATGGCTACACCTTC; CDR3 protein: CASSLKTGFYGYTF
D gene: .; J gene: TRBJ1-2; clone size: .; V gene: TRBV2; CDR3 DNA: TGTGCCAGCAGTCCAACCATAACAGGGAATGGCTACACCTTC; CDR3 protein: CASSPTITGNGYTF
D gene: TRBD1; J gene: TRBJ1-6; clone size: .; V gene: TRBV4-3; CDR3 DNA: TGCGCCAGCAGCCAAGGGGACAGAGAATATTCACCCCTCCACTTT; CDR3 protein: CASSQGDREYSPLHF
D gene: .; J gene: TRBJ1-6; clone size: .; V gene: TRBV28; CDR3 DNA: TGTGCCAGCAGTTTGGGCGGGGGGAAAGCCCTCCACTTT; CDR3 protein: CASSLGGGKALHF
D gene: TRBD1; J gene: TRBJ1-6; clone size: once; V gene: TRBV5-1; CDR3 DNA: TGCGCCAGCAGCTGGGGACAGGGATCTTCTAATTCACCCCTCCACTTT; CDR3 protein: CASSWGQGSSNSPLHF
D gene: .; J gene: TRBJ1-1; clone size: .; V gene: TRBV7-8; CDR3 DNA: TGTGCCAGCAGCTTAACGGGGGGCACTGAAGCTTTCTTT; CDR3 protein: CASSLTGGTEAFF
D gene: TRBD1; J gene: TRBJ2-6; clone size: .; V gene: TRBV27; CDR3 DNA: TGTGCCAGCAGTTTCCGAACACGGACAGGGATCGGGGCCAACGTCCTGACTTTC; CDR3 protein: CASSFRTRTGIGANVLTF
D gene: TRBD1; J gene: TRBJ2-5; clone size: .; V gene: TRBV11-1; CDR3 DNA: TGTGCCAGCAGCCTCGGGACAGGCGGAGAGACCCAGTACTTC; CDR3 protein: CASSLGTGGETQYF
D gene: .; J gene: TRBJ1-2; clone size: .; V gene: TRBV12-3/TRBV12-4; CDR3 DNA: TGTGCCAGCAGTTTAAAGGGGATTTATGGCTACACCTTC; CDR3 protein: CASSLKGIYGYTF
D gene: TRBD2; J gene: TRBJ2-5; clone size: .; V gene: TRBV5-1; CDR3 DNA: TGCGCCAGCAGCTTGGGTCCTAGCGGGGGGGGGCCCCAAGAGACCCAGTACTTC; CDR3 protein: CASSLGPSGGGPQETQYF
D gene: .; J gene: TRBJ2-2; clone size: .; V gene: TRBV5-6; CDR3 DNA: TGTGCCAGCAGCCGGGGTACCGGGGAGCTGTTTTTT; CDR3 protein: CASSRGTGELFF
D gene: .; J gene: TRBJ2-7; clone size: .; V gene: TRBV18; CDR3 DNA: TGTGCCAGCTCACCAAAAAACAGGGTCTACGAGCAGTACTTC; CDR3 protein: CASSPKNRVYEQYF
D gene: TRBD1; J gene: TRBJ1-6; clone size: .; V gene: TRBV5-1; CDR3 DNA: TGCGCCAGCAGCTTTAGCTACGGACAGGGAAACAATTCACCCCTCCACTTT; CDR3 protein: CASSFSYGQGNNSPLHF
D gene: .; J gene: TRBJ2-7; clone size: .; V gene: TRBV18; CDR3 DNA: TGTGCCAGCTCACGTACAATAATGGAGATCTACGAGCAGTACTTC; CDR3 protein: CASSRTIMEIYEQYF
D gene: TRBD1; J gene: TRBJ2-7; clone size: .; V gene: TRBV18; CDR3 DNA: TGTGCCAGCTCACCAAGGACAGGGGTATCCTTCGGGGCCTACGAGCAGTACTTC; CDR3 protein: CASSPRTGVSFGAYEQYF
D gene: .; J gene: TRBJ2-7; clone size: .; V gene: TRBV15; CDR3 DNA: TGTGCCACCAGCAGAGATCGGGAGCGGTTCTACGAGCAGTACTTC; CDR3 protein: CATSRDRERFYEQYF
D gene: TRBD2; J gene: TRBJ2-3; clone size: once; V gene: TRBV7-9; CDR3 DNA: TGTGCCAGCAGCCACCCCGGGACTATCACAGATACGCAGTATTTT; CDR3 protein: CASSHPGTITDTQYF
D gene: TRBD1; J gene: TRBJ1-5; clone size: .; V gene: TRBV10-3; CDR3 DNA: TGTGCCATCGGCGGACAGGACTACAATCAGCCCCAGCATTTT; CDR3 protein: CAIGGQDYNQPQHF
D gene: TRBD1; J gene: TRBJ2-5; clone size: once; V gene: TRBV7-2; CDR3 DNA: TGTGCCAGCAGCTTGGACAGGGGGGTTGAGACCCAGTACTTC; CDR3 protein: CASSLDRGVETQYF
D gene: .; J gene: TRBJ2-6; clone size: .; V gene: TRBV6-4; CDR3 DNA: TGTGCCAGCAGTGACTCAACGGGGGCTGGGGCCAACGTCCTGACTTTC; CDR3 protein: CASSDSTGAGANVLTF
D gene: TRBD2; J gene: TRBJ2-1; clone size: .; V gene: TRBV11-2; CDR3 DNA: TGTGCCAGCAGCTATCCGGGACTAGCGGAGACTAATGAGCAGTTCTTC; CDR3 protein: CASSYPGLAETNEQFF
D gene: TRBD1; J gene: TRBJ2-1; clone size: once; V gene: TRBV15; CDR3 DNA: TGTGCCACCAGCAGAGGGGACAGGGGAGACAATGAGCAGTTCTTC; CDR3 protein: CATSRGDRGDNEQFF
D gene: .; J gene: TRBJ1-4; clone size: few; V gene: TRBV24-1; CDR3 DNA: TGTGCCACCAGTGATCCGGACAGAGGACGTGAAAAACTGTTTTTT; CDR3 protein: CATSDPDRGREKLFF
D gene: TRBD1; J gene: TRBJ2-7; clone size: .; V gene: TRBV11-2; CDR3 DNA: TGTGCCAGCAGCTTAGTCGGACAGGGAAGCTACGAGCAGTACTTC; CDR3 protein: CASSLVGQGSYEQYF
D gene: TRBD1; J gene: TRBJ2-7; clone size: few; V gene: TRBV3-1/TRBV3-2; CDR3 DNA: TGTGCCAGCAGCCAAAGTCGGGACAGGGTTAGCGAGCAGTACTTC; CDR3 protein: CASSQSRDRVSEQYF
D gene: TRBD2; J gene: TRBJ2-7; clone size: .; V gene: TRBV2; CDR3 DNA: TGTGCCAGCACCGAGACTAGCGGGATTAACGAGCAGTACTTC; CDR3 protein: CASTETSGINEQYF
D gene: .; J gene: TRBJ1-1; clone size: once; V gene: TRBV5-1; CDR3 DNA: TGCGCCAGCAGCCCAGCGACAGGCGGGCCCACTGAAGCTTTCTTT; CDR3 protein: CASSPATGGPTEAFF
D gene: .; J gene: TRBJ1-5; clone size: .; V gene: TRBV19; CDR3 DNA: TGTGCCAGTAGTAAGCATCCCAATCAGCCCCAGCATTTT; CDR3 protein: CASSKHPNQPQHF
D gene: TRBD2; J gene: TRBJ2-7; clone size: .; V gene: TRBV7-2; CDR3 DNA: TGTGCCAGCAGCTACCTAGCGGGTGCAATAACCTACGAGCAGTACTTC; CDR3 protein: CASSYLAGAITYEQYF
D gene: .; J gene: TRBJ1-6; clone size: .; V gene: TRBV5-4; CDR3 DNA: TGTGCCAGCAGCTTGGTGGACAGAAGAAATTCACCCCTCCACTTT; CDR3 protein: CASSLVDRRNSPLHF
D gene: .; J gene: TRBJ1-1; clone size: .; V gene: TRBV12-3/TRBV12-4; CDR3 DNA: TGTGCCAGCAGACTAGATTGGGGCACTGAAGCTTTCTTT; CDR3 protein: CASRLDWGTEAFF
D gene: TRBD1; J gene: TRBJ1-1; clone size: .; V gene: TRBV7-2; CDR3 DNA: TGTGCCAGCAGCTTAGAAGGGACAGCGAGAGGAGCTTTCTTT; CDR3 protein: CASSLEGTARGAFF
D gene: .; J gene: TRBJ1-2; clone size: .; V gene: TRBV10-3; CDR3 DNA: TGTGCCATCAGTGGGGAGGGCCCCAACTATGGCTACACCTTC; CDR3 protein: CAISGEGPNYGYTF
D gene: .; J gene: TRBJ1-1; clone size: .; V gene: TRBV14; CDR3 DNA: TGTGCCAGCAGCCCCCAGTGGGGGCTTAATCCTGAAGCTTTCTTT; CDR3 protein: CASSPQWGLNPEAFF
D gene: .; J gene: TRBJ2-7; clone size: .; V gene: TRBV6-4; CDR3 DNA: TGTGCCAGCAGTGAGGGAGGTAGAGGTGGCTACGAGCAGTACTTC; CDR3 protein: CASSEGGRGGYEQYF
D gene: .; J gene: TRBJ2-6; clone size: once; V gene: TRBV6-4; CDR3 DNA: TGTGCCAGCAGCGAAACAGCTACTGGGGCCAACGTCCTGACTTTC; CDR3 protein: CASSETATGANVLTF
D gene: .; J gene: TRBJ2-5; clone size: .; V gene: TRBV5-1; CDR3 DNA: TGCGCCAGCAGCTTGGACGGGAGTATCGGAGAGACCCAGTACTTC; CDR3 protein: CASSLDGSIGETQYF
D gene: TRBD1; J gene: TRBJ1-1; clone size: .; V gene: TRBV23-1; CDR3 DNA: TGCGCCAGCAGTCAATCTGGGGGACAGCTAATGAACACTGAAGCTTTCTTT; CDR3 protein: CASSQSGGQLMNTEAFF
D gene: TRBD1; J gene: TRBJ2-7; clone size: .; V gene: TRBV11-3; CDR3 DNA: TGTGCCAGCAGCCGCCGGGACAGGCCCTACGAGCAGTACTTC; CDR3 protein: CASSRRDRPYEQYF
D gene: .; J gene: TRBJ1-1; clone size: .; V gene: TRBV7-3; CDR3 DNA: TGTGCCAGCAGCGTAAACGAAAGGCCAGGGGTCGCTGAAGCTTTCTTT; CDR3 protein: CASSVNERPGVAEAFF
D gene: .; J gene: TRBJ2-2; clone size: .; V gene: TRBV10-3; CDR3 DNA: TGTGCCATCAGTACCCGACAGGGCGGGGCGAACACCGGGGAGCTGTTTTTT; CDR3 protein: CAISTRQGGANTGELFF
D gene: .; J gene: TRBJ2-7; clone size: .; V gene: TRBV4-3; CDR3 DNA: TGCGCCAGCAGCCAAGATCCCCGTCAGGCCTACGAGCAGTACTTC; CDR3 protein: CASSQDPRQAYEQYF